A selection of T cell receptor beta chains follows, all from one sample in a study of CD4 T cells in relation to SARS-CoV-2 and coronaviruses. For these receptors, no antigen is known. The assay was immunoSEQ multiplex PCR, and TCRdb's table has in-frame clones only and misses some. The sample yields approximately 20,000 clones, 55% to 75% seen once. The material sequenced was CD4+ T cells from PBMCs, cultured in vitro. The receptors shown here come from a human donor in good health. Each CDR3 is given with its conserved first and last residue. D genes are given only for firm matches. Clone size is stated in some rows and not others, as once, few, many or a class when expanded.

D gene	clone size	V gene	J gene	CDR3 protein	CDR3 DNA
.	few	TRBV27	TRBJ2-1	CASSLENYNEQFF	TGTGCCAGCAGTTTGGAGAATTACAATGAGCAGTTCTTC
TRBD2	.	TRBV24-1	TRBJ2-3	CATSDSGGTDTQYF	TGTGCCACCAGTGATAGCGGGGGCACAGATACGCAGTATTTT
.	.	TRBV4-3	TRBJ1-4	CASSQDPTEKLFF	TGCGCCAGCAGCCAAGACCCTACAGAAAAACTGTTTTTT
TRBD1	few	TRBV5-1	TRBJ2-2	CASSHDRVAGELFF	TGCGCCAGCAGCCATGACAGGGTGGCCGGGGAGCTGTTTTTT
TRBD1	.	TRBV6-2/TRBV6-3	TRBJ1-1	CASSYPTGEMNTEAFF	TGTGCCAGCAGTTACCCGACAGGGGAGATGAACACTGAAGCTTTCTTT
TRBD1	.	TRBV18	TRBJ2-5	CASSPGQGLGTQYF	TGTGCCAGCTCACCCGGACAGGGCCTAGGGACCCAGTACTTC
.	few	TRBV9	TRBJ2-1	CASSVVPYSGSSYNEQFF	TGTGCCAGCAGCGTAGTACCCTATAGCGGCAGCTCCTACAATGAGCAGTTCTTC
.	once	TRBV6-5	TRBJ2-7	CASSPNRDQTYEQYF	TGTGCCAGCAGCCCGAACCGGGACCAAACCTACGAGCAGTACTTC
.	.	TRBV21-1	TRBJ1-6	CASSPSRHRPSPLHF	TGTGCCAGCAGCCCATCCAGACACAGGCCCTCACCCCTCCACTTT
.	few	TRBV7-2	TRBJ1-3	CASSSAPRTGNTIYF	TGTGCCAGCAGCTCCGCCCCCAGGACTGGAAACACCATATATTTT
.	few	TRBV4-2	TRBJ2-7	CASSQGTLGRSYEQYF	TGTGCCAGCAGCCAAGGGACACTCGGGCGCTCCTACGAGCAGTACTTC
.	.	TRBV2	TRBJ1-5	CASSGNNQPQHF	TGTGCCAGCAGTGGGAACAATCAGCCCCAGCATTTT
TRBD1	.	TRBV7-2	TRBJ2-7	CASSPTGGGEQYF	TGTGCCAGCAGCCCCACAGGGGGAGGCGAGCAGTACTTC
TRBD1	once	TRBV6-5	TRBJ1-2	CASTSGTGGFGYTF	TGTGCCAGCACATCCGGGACAGGGGGCTTTGGCTACACCTTC
TRBD2	once	TRBV7-2	TRBJ2-5	CASSPSRGLAGETQYF	TGTGCCAGCAGCCCTAGTCGGGGACTAGCGGGCGAGACCCAGTACTTC
.	.	TRBV7-3	TRBJ1-1	CASSTSGVGTEAFF	TGTGCCAGCAGCACCTCAGGGGTGGGGACTGAAGCTTTCTTT
.	.	TRBV7-8	TRBJ1-6	CASSSTGGNAGGSPLHF	TGTGCCAGCAGCTCCACCGGAGGCAACGCTGGCGGTTCACCCCTCCACTTT
TRBD2	.	TRBV4-3	TRBJ2-3	CASSHRLAGGFSTDTQYF	TGCGCCAGCAGCCACAGACTAGCGGGAGGATTCAGCACAGATACGCAGTATTTT
.	.	TRBV4-3	TRBJ2-6	CASSQDLVSSGANVLTF	TGCGCCAGCAGCCAAGATCTGGTGTCCTCTGGGGCCAACGTCCTGACTTTC
.	.	TRBV10-3	TRBJ1-1	CAISEGSPEAFF	TGTGCCATCAGTGAGGGCAGTCCTGAAGCTTTCTTT
TRBD1	.	TRBV19	TRBJ1-2	CASSIGTGQGYGYTF	TGTGCCAGTAGTATAGGGACAGGGCAGGGCTATGGCTACACCTTC
.	.	TRBV4-3	TRBJ1-2	CASSQDPGREHGYTF	TGCGCCAGCAGCCAAGATCCGGGCAGGGAGCATGGCTACACCTTC
.	.	TRBV6-5	TRBJ1-6	CASSYSGHDAGALHF	TGTGCCAGCAGTTACTCGGGACACGACGCCGGGGCCCTCCACTTT
.	few	TRBV6-5	TRBJ1-3	CASGSNSGNTIYF	TGTGCCAGCGGGTCGAACTCTGGAAACACCATATATTTT
.	.	TRBV18	TRBJ2-2	CASSPDRPSTGELFF	TGTGCCAGCTCACCAGATCGACCTAGTACCGGGGAGCTGTTTTTT
.	.	TRBV9	TRBJ1-2	CASSVDNGGYYGYTF	TGTGCCAGCAGCGTAGATAACGGGGGGTACTATGGCTACACCTTC
TRBD1	.	TRBV6-2/TRBV6-3	TRBJ1-1	CASSYGTGGFRTEAFF	TGTGCCAGCAGTTATGGGACAGGGGGGTTCAGGACTGAAGCTTTCTTT
TRBD2	.	TRBV7-7	TRBJ2-1	CASSSGVGNEQFF	TGTGCCAGCAGCAGCGGGGTTGGCAATGAGCAGTTCTTC
.	few	TRBV25-1	TRBJ1-4	CASSEDRGGWEKLFF	TGTGCCAGCAGTGAAGATAGGGGTGGCTGGGAAAAACTGTTTTTT
TRBD2	few	TRBV12-5	TRBJ2-7	CASGSPKKKGLAGSYEQYF	TGTGCTAGTGGTTCCCCCAAGAAGAAGGGACTAGCGGGCTCCTACGAGCAGTACTTC
TRBD1	.	TRBV9	TRBJ1-1	CASSPGQGQYTEAFF	TGTGCCAGCAGCCCAGGACAGGGTCAATACACTGAAGCTTTCTTT
.	.	TRBV2	TRBJ2-7	CASSEGNRYEQYF	TGTGCCAGCAGTGAAGGTAACAGATACGAGCAGTACTTC
TRBD1	.	TRBV2	TRBJ2-7	CASRDRGPYEQYF	TGTGCCAGCCGGGACAGGGGACCTTACGAGCAGTACTTC
.	.	TRBV3-1/TRBV3-2	TRBJ2-5	CASSYPGGPQYF	TGTGCCAGCAGCTACCCCGGTGGGCCCCAGTACTTC
TRBD2	.	TRBV28	TRBJ2-1	CASLGTSGFSYNEQFF	TGTGCCAGCCTCGGGACTAGCGGCTTCTCCTACAATGAGCAGTTCTTC
TRBD1	.	TRBV2	TRBJ1-3	CASSAGQGLSSGNTIYF	TGTGCCAGCAGTGCAGGACAGGGACTTAGCTCTGGAAACACCATATATTTT
.	.	TRBV9	TRBJ2-2	CASGHNTGELFF	TGTGCCAGCGGTCATAACACCGGGGAGCTGTTTTTT